This entry lists 15 T cell receptor beta chains sequenced from one sample in a study of identical twins. TCRdb processed the 5' RACE reads anew with MiXCR; each CDR3 protein has one entry. The table includes a few hundred thousand distinct CDR3 sequences, more than 9% detected once. These data are also associated with another study on yellow fever vaccine responses in identical twins.

The specimen sequenced was PBMCs. These receptors all come from a woman aged 18-30 years in good health.

This clonotype has a handful of counts. The rearrangement links TRBV7-9 to TRBJ2-3; possibly TRBD1 or TRBD2 for D (5 bases each). Germline CDR1 and CDR2: SEHNR and FQNEAQ (reference sequence). V was clipped by 4 bases and J by 6 bases, with 20 bases between them. The CDR3 runs 16 residues. As DNA, the CDR3 is TGTGCCAGCAGCTCTTCTCCGGGACCGGTGGGGGATACGCAGTATTTT. It codes for CASSSSPGPVGDTQYF.

Here the CDR3 DNA reads TGTGCCAGCAGCCCCGCCGGACAACGAGACGACTATGGCTACACCTTC. Translated: CASSPAGQRDDYGYTF. The chain carries TRBV3-1 and TRBJ1-2; the D gene is possibly TRBD1 (5 bases). CDR1 and CDR2 (germline): LGHDT, YNNKEL (reference sequence). V was trimmed by 4 bases and J by 3 bases, leaving 18 bases between them. The CDR3 loop spans 16 amino acids. The whole variable domain, remainder taken from reference TRBV3-1 and TRBJ1-2, is DTAVSQTPKYLVTQMGNDKSIKCEQNLGHDTMYWYKQDSKKFLKIMFSYNNKELIINETVPNRFSPKSPDKAHLNLHINSLELGDSAVYFCASSPAGQRDDYGYTFGSGTRLTVV.

There are many counts of this clonotype. The CDR3 DNA follows: TGCAGTGCTAGTGACAGGGGGCTAGCAGAGACCCAGTACTTC. Translation: CSASDRGLAETQYF. The chain joins TRBV20-1 to TRBJ2-5; TRBD1 matches 10 bases. The CDR3 length is 14 residues. V shed 3 bases, J shed 4 bases, and the junction held 5 bases outside the gene matches. The germline gives CDR1 DFQATT, CDR2 SNEGSKA (reference sequence).

The V gene is TRBV18, the J gene TRBJ1-1; 8 nucleotides line up with TRBD1. Germline assignment: CDR1 KGHSH and CDR2 LQKENI. With 3 bases clipped from V and 5 bases from J, the junction kept 8 bases outside the gene matches. The CDR3 covers 15 residues. This CDR3 is CASSPLGQGTTEAFF. The CDR3 bases are TGTGCCAGCTCACCCCTCGGACAGGGTACGACTGAAGCTTTCTTT.

This sequence joins TRBV21-1 and TRBJ2-2; TRBD2 is taken as the D call from the table, unchecked against the DNA. TRBV21-1 is deemed a pseudogene. CDR3 length equals 17 residues. This CDR3 is CASSRPNSGRDTGELFF. In DNA form, the CDR3 reads TGTGCCAGCAGCCGACCAAATAGCGGGAGAGATACCGGGGAGCTGTTTTTT.

This clonotype has only a few counts. The chain joins TRBV20-1 to TRBJ2-5; 10 positions agree with TRBD2. CDR1 and CDR2 (germline): DFQATT, SNEGSKA (reference sequence). The CDR3 spans 16 residues. J lost 5 bases, V lost 1 base, and 10 bases had no gene match. CDR3 nucleotides: TGCAGTGCTAGAGGGGCTAGCGGGGGTCCTGGGGAGACCCAGTACTTC. Translation gives CSARGASGGPGETQYF.

This clonotype was detected only a few times. The chain links TRBV27 to TRBJ2-5, with a weak D call TRBD1 (5 bases). CDR3 size: 14 residues. V lost 6 bases to trimming and J lost 1 base, with 12 bases between them. Germline V gives CDR1 MNHEY, CDR2 SMNVEV (reference sequence). CDR3 protein: CASRPRTSQETQYF. CDR3 DNA sequence: TGTGCCAGCAGGCCCAGGACAAGCCAAGAGACCCAGTACTTC.

The V call is TRBV4-2, the J call TRBJ2-7; 13 positions match TRBD2. Trimming at V came to 0 bases and at J to 0 bases, leaving 11 bases not matched to a gene. Germline CDR1 is LGHNA and CDR2 is YNFKEQ. The CDR3 runs 20 residues. The CDR3 loop is CASSQDRVETSGGSSYEQYF. In DNA, the CDR3 is TGTGCCAGCAGCCAAGACCGGGTGGAGACTAGCGGGGGGAGCTCCTACGAGCAGTACTTC.

There are many counts of this clonotype. The chain is built from TRBV4-1 and TRBJ2-2; TRBD1 aligns across 11 bases. The germline V gene has CDR1 MGHRA and CDR2 YSYEKL. This CDR3 contains 16 residues. The J segment lost 4 bases and the V segment lost 6 bases, leaving 7 bases of the junction unmatched. CDR3 sequence (DNA): TGCGCCAGCAGTTCTGGACAGGGGGCGGGCACCGGGGAGCTGTTTTTT. Protein sequence: CASSSGQGAGTGELFF.

In this sample, this clonotype turned up a few times. The chain has TRBV20-1 and TRBJ2-7, with 7 bases identical to TRBD1. CDR1 is DFQATT and CDR2 is SNEGSKA in the germline V gene (reference sequence). Trimming at V came to 1 base and at J to 7 bases, leaving 4 bases not matched to a gene. This CDR3 comprises 12 residues. CDR3 region: CSARGTGGEQYF. The CDR3, as DNA: TGCAGTGCTAGAGGGACAGGAGGTGAGCAGTACTTC.

The chain uses TRBV11-2 and TRBJ2-5; a possible D gene is TRBD1 (6 bases). Germline V gene lookup returns CDR1 SGHAT and CDR2 FQNNGV. CDR3 size: 15 residues. Trimming removed 0 bases at V and 4 bases at J, with 12 bases between. CDR3 loop: CASSLDRGIRETQYF. The CDR3 DNA is TGTGCCAGCAGCTTAGACAGGGGTATTAGAGAGACCCAGTACTTC. Complete variable domain (other parts from reference TRBV11-2 and TRBJ2-5): EAGVAQSPRYKIIEKRQSVAFWCNPISGHATLYWYQQILGQGPKLLIQFQNNGVVDDSQLPKDRFSAERLKGVDSTLKIQPAKLEDSAVYLCASSLDRGIRETQYFGPGTRLLVL.

The chain couples TRBV27 to TRBJ2-1; D gene unclear. The ends were cut back, 2 bases at V and 0 bases at J, with 8 bases in the middle. Germline loops: CDR1 MNHEY, CDR2 SMNVEV (reference sequence). The length of the CDR3 is 15 residues. CDR3 nucleotide sequence: TGTGCCAGCAGTTTACAAGACAACTCCTACAATGAGCAGTTCTTC. This gives the protein CASSLQDNSYNEQFF.

This clonotype was detected many times. V usage is TRBV10-3 and J usage is TRBJ2-7; D may be TRBD1 (6 bases). V was clipped by 8 bases and J by 3 bases, with 17 bases between them. CDR1 is ENHRY and CDR2 is SYGVKD in the germline V gene. The length of the CDR3 is 14 residues. CDR3 sequence: CAIREGKGDYEQYF. For the CDR3, the DNA is TGTGCCATCCGAGAAGGAAAGGGGGACTACGAGCAGTACTTC.

This clonotype was picked up many times. The chain combines TRBV12-3 or TRBV12-4 with TRBJ2-2; D ambiguous. The CDR3 has 13 amino acids. The V and J ends lost 4 bases and 2 bases respectively, with 5 bases between them. This CDR3 is CASSSVNTGELFF. The CDR3, as DNA: TGTGCCAGCAGTTCGGTAAACACCGGGGAGCTGTTTTTT.

This clonotype was observed many times. The chain uses TRBV5-1 and TRBJ2-7, with 9 bases lining up with TRBD1. The CDR3 loop spans 14 amino acids. Looked up from germline, CDR1 is SGHRS and CDR2 is YFSETQ. V shed 4 bases, J shed 2 bases, and the junction held 4 bases outside the gene matches. CDR3 nucleotide sequence: TGCGCCAGCAGCGAAAGGACAGGGGCCTACGAGCAGTACTTC. Its translation is CASSERTGAYEQYF.